The 2 T cell receptor beta chains given below trace back to one sample, sequenced in a study of T cell responses to AZD1222 COVID-19 vaccine. Measured with immunoSEQ multiplex PCR; TCRdb has only the in-frame clones, and not every one. Of 100,000 to 150,000 clones in the sample, approximately 89% are singletons; the top ten hold around 9.3%. Sequenced material: peripheral blood, taken on day 0 of AZD1222 vaccination. These receptors all stem from an adult in good health.

The chain couples TRBV10-2 to TRBJ2-5; D unclear. The CDR3 covers 12 residues. Germline V lookup: CDR1 WSHSY, CDR2 SAAADI. V was pared by 4 bases and J by 0 bases, with 3 bases between. CDR3 residues: CASSVNQETQYF. The DNA for the CDR3 is TGCGCCAGCAGTGTTAACCAAGAGACCCAGTACTTC.

The chain joins TRBV12-3 or TRBV12-4 to TRBJ1-3; D uncertain. The CDR3 totals 11 residues. Trimming cost V 5 bases and J 8 bases, with 7 bases left between them. The CDR3 protein is CASSTVDTIYF. CDR3 in DNA: TGTGCCAGCAGTACGGTGGACACCATATATTTT.